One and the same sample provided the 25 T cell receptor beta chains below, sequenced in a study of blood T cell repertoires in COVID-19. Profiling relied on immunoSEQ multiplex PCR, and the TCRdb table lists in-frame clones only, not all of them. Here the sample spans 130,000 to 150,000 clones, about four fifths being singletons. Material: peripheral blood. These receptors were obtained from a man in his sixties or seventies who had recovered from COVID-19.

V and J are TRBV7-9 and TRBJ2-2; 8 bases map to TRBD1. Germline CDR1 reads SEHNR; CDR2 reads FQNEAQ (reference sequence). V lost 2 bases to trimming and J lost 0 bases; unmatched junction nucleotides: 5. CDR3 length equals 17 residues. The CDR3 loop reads CASSLSRTGTNTGELFF. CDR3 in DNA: TGTGCCAGCAGCTTAAGTCGGACAGGGACGAACACCGGGGAGCTGTTTTTT.

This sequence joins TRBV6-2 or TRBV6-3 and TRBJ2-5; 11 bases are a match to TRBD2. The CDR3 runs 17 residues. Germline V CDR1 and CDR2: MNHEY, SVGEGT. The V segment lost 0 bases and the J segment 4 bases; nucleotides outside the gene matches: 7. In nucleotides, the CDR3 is TGTGCCAGCAGTTACTCTCTTAGCGGGAGGGACGCAGAGACCCAGTACTTC. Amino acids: CASSYSLSGRDAETQYF.

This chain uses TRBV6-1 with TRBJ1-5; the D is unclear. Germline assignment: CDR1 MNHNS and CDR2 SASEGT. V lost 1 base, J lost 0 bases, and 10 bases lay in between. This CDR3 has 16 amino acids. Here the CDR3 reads CASSEGELYSNQPQHF. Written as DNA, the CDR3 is TGTGCCAGCAGTGAAGGAGAACTTTATAGCAATCAGCCCCAGCATTTT.

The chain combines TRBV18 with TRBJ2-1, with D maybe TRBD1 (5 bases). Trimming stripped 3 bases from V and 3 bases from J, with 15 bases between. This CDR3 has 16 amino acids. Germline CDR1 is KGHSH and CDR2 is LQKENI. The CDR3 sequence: CASSPYEDTNYNEQFF. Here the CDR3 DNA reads TGTGCCAGCTCACCGTATGAGGACACGAACTACAATGAGCAGTTCTTC.

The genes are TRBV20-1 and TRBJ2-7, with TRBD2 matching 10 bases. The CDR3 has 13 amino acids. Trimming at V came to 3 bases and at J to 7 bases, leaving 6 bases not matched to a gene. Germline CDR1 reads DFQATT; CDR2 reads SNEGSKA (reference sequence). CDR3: CSASWGAGGEQYF. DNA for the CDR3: TGCAGTGCTAGTTGGGGAGCGGGGGGGGAGCAGTACTTC.

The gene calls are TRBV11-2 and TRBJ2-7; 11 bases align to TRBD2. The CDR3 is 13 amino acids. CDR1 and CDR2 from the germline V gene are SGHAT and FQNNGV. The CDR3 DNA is TGTCCGCCCGGGACTAGCGGCTCCTACGAGCAGTACTTC. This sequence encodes CPPGTSGSYEQYF.

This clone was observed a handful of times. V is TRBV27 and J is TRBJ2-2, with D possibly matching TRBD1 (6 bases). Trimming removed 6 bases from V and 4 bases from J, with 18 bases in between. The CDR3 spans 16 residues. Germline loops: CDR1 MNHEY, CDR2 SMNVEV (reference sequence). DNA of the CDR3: TGTGCCAGCAGCCCTACCGGGACATCCATCACCGGGGAGCTGTTTTTT. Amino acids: CASSPTGTSITGELFF.

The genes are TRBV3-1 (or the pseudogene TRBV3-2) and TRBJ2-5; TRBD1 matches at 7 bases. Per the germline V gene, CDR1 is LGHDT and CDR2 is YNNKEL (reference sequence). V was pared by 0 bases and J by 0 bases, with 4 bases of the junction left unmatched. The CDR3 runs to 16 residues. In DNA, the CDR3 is TGTGCCAGCAGCCAAGACAGGGGGTTTTACCAAGAGACCCAGTACTTC. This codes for CASSQDRGFYQETQYF.

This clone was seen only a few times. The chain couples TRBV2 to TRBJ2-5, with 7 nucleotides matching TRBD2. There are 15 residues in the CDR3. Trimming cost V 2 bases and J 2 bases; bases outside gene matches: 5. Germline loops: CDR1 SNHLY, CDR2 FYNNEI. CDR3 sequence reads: CASSELSGSQETQYF. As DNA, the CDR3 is TGTGCCAGCAGTGAACTTAGCGGGTCTCAAGAGACCCAGTACTTC.

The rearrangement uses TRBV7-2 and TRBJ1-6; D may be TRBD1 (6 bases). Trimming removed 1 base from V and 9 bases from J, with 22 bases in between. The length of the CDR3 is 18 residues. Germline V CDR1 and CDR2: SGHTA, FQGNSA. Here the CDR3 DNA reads TGTGCCAGCAGCTTAGTTGCGGGTACAGGGCGTTCAGGTTCACCCCTCCACTTT. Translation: CASSLVAGTGRSGSPLHF.

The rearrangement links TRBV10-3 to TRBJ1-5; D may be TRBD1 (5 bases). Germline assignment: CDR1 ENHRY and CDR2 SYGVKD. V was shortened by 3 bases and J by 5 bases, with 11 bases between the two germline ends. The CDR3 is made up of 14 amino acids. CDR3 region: CAISDAGKDQPQHF. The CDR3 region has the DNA TGTGCCATCAGTGACGCAGGGAAGGATCAGCCCCAGCATTTT.

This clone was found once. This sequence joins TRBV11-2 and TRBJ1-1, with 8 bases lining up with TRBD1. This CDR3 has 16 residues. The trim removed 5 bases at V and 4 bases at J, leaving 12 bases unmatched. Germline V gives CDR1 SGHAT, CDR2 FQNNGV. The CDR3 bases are TGTGCCAGCAGCCTATGGACAGGGCTGCGGGGCACTGAAGCTTTCTTT. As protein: CASSLWTGLRGTEAFF.

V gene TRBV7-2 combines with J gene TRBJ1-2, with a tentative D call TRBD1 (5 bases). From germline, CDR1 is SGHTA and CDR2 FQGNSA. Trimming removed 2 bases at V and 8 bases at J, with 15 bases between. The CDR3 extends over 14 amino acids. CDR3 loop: CASSLSSIKGGYTF. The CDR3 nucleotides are TGTGCCAGCAGCTTAAGTTCAATAAAGGGGGGCTACACCTTC. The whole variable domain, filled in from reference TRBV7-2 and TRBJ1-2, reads GAGVSQSPSNKVTEKGKDVELRCDPISGHTALYWYRQSLGQGLEFLIYFQGNSAPDKSGLPSDRFSAERTGGSVSTLTIQRTQQEDSAVYLCASSLSSIKGGYTFGSGTRLTVV.

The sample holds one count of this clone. This CDR3 is CASGAIAGLTDTQYF. The CDR3 region has the DNA TGTGCTTCCGGGGCCATAGCGGGTTTAACAGATACGCAGTATTTT. The chain links TRBV11-2 to TRBJ2-3; 7 bases line up with TRBD2. The CDR3 has 15 residues. From germline, CDR1 is SGHAT and CDR2 FQNNGV.

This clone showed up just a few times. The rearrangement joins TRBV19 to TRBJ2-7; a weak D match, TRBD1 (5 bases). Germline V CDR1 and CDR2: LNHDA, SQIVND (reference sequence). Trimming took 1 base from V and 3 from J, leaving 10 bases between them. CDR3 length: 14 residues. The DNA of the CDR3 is TGTGCCAGTAGTATAGCAGGGAATCACTACGAGCAGTACTTC. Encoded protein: CASSIAGNHYEQYF.

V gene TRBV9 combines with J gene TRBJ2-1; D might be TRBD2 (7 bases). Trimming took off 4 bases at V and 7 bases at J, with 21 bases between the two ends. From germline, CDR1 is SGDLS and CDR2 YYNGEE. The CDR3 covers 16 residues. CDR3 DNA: TGTGCCAGCAGCTCGACTAGCAGGGGAACTGTGAATGAGCAGTTCTTC. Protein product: CASSSTSRGTVNEQFF. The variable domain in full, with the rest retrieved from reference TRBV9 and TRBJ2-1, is DSGVTQTPKHLITATGQRVTLRCSPRSGDLSVYWYQQSLDQGLQFLIQYYNGEERAKGNILERFSAQQFPDLHSELNLSSLELGDSALYFCASSSTSRGTVNEQFFGPGTRLTVL.

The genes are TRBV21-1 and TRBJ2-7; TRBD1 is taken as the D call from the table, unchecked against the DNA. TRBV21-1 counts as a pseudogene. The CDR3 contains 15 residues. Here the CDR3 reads CASSETGTGAYEQYF. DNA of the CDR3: TGTGCCAGCAGCGAAACCGGGACAGGGGCCTACGAGCAGTACTTC.

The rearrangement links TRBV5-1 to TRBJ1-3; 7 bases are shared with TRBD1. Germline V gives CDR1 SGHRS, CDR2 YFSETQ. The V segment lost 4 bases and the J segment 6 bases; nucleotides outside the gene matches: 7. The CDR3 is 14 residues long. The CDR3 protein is CASSVGQSLNTIYF. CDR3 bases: TGCGCCAGCAGCGTGGGACAGTCGCTAAACACCATATATTTT.

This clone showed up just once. The CDR3 DNA follows: TGTGCCAGCAGCGTAGCTCCTCAAGAGACCCAGTACTTC. It translates to CASSVAPQETQYF. This chain links TRBV9 with TRBJ2-5; D gene ambiguous. Per germline, CDR1 SGDLS and CDR2 YYNGEE. Trimming pared 0 bases from V and 2 bases from J, leaving 5 bases between. The CDR3 is made up of 13 amino acids.

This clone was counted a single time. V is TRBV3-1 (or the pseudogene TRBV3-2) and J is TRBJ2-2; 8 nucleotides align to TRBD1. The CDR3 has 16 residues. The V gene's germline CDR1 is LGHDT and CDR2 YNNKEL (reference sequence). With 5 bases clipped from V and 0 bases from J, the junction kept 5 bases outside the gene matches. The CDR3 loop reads CASSLWDRSNTGELFF. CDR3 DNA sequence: TGTGCCAGCAGCTTGTGGGACAGGTCGAACACCGGGGAGCTGTTTTTT.

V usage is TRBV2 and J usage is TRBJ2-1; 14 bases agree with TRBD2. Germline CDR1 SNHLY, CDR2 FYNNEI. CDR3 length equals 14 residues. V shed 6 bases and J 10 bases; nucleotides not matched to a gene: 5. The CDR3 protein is CASRGTSGGGEQFF. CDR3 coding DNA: TGTGCCAGCAGGGGGACTAGCGGGGGCGGGGAGCAGTTCTTC.

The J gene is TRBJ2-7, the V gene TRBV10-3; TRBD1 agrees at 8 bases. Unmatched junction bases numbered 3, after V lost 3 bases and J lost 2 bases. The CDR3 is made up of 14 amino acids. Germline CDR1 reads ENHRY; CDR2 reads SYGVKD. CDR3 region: CAISDPGQAYEQYF. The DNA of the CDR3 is TGTGCCATCAGTGATCCGGGACAGGCCTACGAGCAGTACTTC.

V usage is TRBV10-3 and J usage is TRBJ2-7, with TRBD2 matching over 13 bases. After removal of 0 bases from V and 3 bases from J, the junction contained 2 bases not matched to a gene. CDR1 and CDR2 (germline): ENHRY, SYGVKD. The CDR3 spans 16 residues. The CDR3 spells CAISESTSGRFYEQYF. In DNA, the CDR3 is TGTGCCATCAGTGAGTCGACTAGCGGGAGGTTCTACGAGCAGTACTTC.

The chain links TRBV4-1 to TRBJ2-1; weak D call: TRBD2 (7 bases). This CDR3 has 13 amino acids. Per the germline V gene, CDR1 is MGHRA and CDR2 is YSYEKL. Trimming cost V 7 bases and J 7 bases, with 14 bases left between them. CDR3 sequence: CASKGGGRNEQFF. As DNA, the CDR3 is TGCGCCAGCAAGGGGGGAGGGAGGAATGAGCAGTTCTTC.

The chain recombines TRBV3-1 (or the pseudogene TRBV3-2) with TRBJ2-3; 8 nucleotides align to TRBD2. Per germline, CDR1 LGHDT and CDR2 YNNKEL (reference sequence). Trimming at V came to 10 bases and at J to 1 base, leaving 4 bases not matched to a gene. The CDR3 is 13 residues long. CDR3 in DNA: TGTGCCACGAAACTAGCGGGCACAGATACGCAGTATTTT. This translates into CATKLAGTDTQYF.